This TCR beta chain was identified in a study of beta chain features in type 1 diabetes. Findings and limits, study-wide: Equally in patients and controls, shorter templates might have been favored by PCR. Among all four CD4+ subsets, Type 1 diabetes patients had TCRB CDR3s that were moderately but significantly shorter. For TCRB rearrangement, an influence of HLA type remained unresolved here.

Sorted populations were all over 98% pure. On this clone: The antigen is undetermined.

The whole isolated RNA underwent reverse transcription, so sequencing captured expressed TCRB transcripts. The data were produced by immunoSEQ multiplex PCR, yet TCRdb's version contains in-frame clones alone and is incomplete. The sample yields more than 20,000 clones, under 50% seen once. The germline CDR1 and CDR2 sequences are KGHSH and LQKENI. This CDR3 comprises 16 residues. With 3 bases removed from V and 0 bases from J, the gap between germline ends came to 14 bases. The gene calls are TRBV18 and TRBJ1-1, with unresolved D. This receptor was identified in a man aged 30-40 years with type 1 diabetes. The sample was stem cell memory CD4+ T cells from blood. The CDR3 here is CASSPPGAGMNTEAFF. The CDR3, as DNA: TGTGCCAGCTCACCCCCTGGTGCAGGCATGAACACTGAAGCTTTCTTT.